This T cell receptor (beta chain) was identified in a study of cytomegalovirus exposure and HLA in healthy donors. Primers included in the PCR were 60 Vbeta and 13 Jbeta primers. The method was immunoSEQ multiplex PCR; TCRdb's version includes in-frame clones alone and lacks a portion of them. The table lists 120,000 or so clones, roughly 80% of them singletons. Trimming cost V 8 bases and J 1 base, with 6 bases left between them. The CDR3 contains 11 residues. Germline assignment: CDR1 MNHNS and CDR2 SASEGT. Study observations and caveats: Whilst most TCR sequences proved rare, a subset of public TCRs occurred across many donors. Because they were indistinguishable, some V segments, including TRBV6-2 and TRBV6-3, were excluded.

To note about this clone: Its antigen is not identified.

The sample consisted of PBMCs. The V gene is TRBV6-1, the J gene TRBJ2-7, with a tentative D call TRBD1 (5 bases). This TCR was recovered from a female donor in good health and CMV-seronegative. CDR3 nucleotide sequence: TGTGCCAGCGGGGCTTCCTACGAGCAGTACTTC. Translated: CASGASYEQYF.